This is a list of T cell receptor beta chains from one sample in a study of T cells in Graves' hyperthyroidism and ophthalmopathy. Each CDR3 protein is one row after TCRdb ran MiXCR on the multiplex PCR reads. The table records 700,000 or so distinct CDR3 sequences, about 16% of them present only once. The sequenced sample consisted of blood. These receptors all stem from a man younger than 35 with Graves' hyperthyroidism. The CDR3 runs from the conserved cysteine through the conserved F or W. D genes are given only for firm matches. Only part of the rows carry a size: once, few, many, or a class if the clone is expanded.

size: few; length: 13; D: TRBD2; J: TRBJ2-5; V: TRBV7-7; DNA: TGTGCTAGCAGCAGCGGGAACGTGGAGACCCAGTACTTC; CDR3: CASSSGNVETQYF
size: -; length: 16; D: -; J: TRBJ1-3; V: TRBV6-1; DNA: TGTGCCAGCAGCCCTCTTAAGACAGCTACTCGAAACACCATATATTTT; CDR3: CASSPLKTATRNTIYF
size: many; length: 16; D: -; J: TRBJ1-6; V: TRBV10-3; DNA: TGTGCCATCAGTGAGTTCGAGCCGGGGTTGGGTTCGCCCCTCCACTTT; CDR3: CAISEFEPGLGSPLHF
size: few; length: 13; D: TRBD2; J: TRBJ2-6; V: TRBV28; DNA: TGTGCGGAGCGGGAGACTGGGGCCAACGTCCTGACTTTC; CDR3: CAERETGANVLTF
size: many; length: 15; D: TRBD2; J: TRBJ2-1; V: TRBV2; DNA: TGTGCCAGCAGTGGGCGTAGCGGGTCCACACATGAGCAGTTCTTC; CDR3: CASSGRSGSTHEQFF
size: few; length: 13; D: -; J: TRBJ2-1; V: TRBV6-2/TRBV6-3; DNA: TGTGCCAGCAGTTATGCTCTCGGCAGGGAGCAGTTCTTC; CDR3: CASSYALGREQFF
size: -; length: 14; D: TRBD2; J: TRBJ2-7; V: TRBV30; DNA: TGTGCCTGGAAACAGCCTAGCGGGACAGATAAGCAGTACTTC; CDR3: CAWKQPSGTDKQYF
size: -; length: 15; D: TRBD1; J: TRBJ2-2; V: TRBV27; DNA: TGTGCCAGCAGGGCCCCTGGGACAGGCACCGGGGAGCTGTTTTTT; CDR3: CASRAPGTGTGELFF
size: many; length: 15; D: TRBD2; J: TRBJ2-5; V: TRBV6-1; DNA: TGTGCCAGCAGCCATGGGACTAGCGGGAGGGAGACCCAGTACTTC; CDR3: CASSHGTSGRETQYF
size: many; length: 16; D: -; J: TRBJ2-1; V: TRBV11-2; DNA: TGTGCCAGCAGCTTATTGCGGGGACTGAACTACAATGAGCAGTTCTTC; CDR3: CASSLLRGLNYNEQFF
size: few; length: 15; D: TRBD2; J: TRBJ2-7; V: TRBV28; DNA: TGTGCCAGCAGCCCTAGAGGGAGGGAGGACTACGAGCAGTACTTC; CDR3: CASSPRGREDYEQYF
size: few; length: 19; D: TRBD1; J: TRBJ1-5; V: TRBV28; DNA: TGTGCCAGCAGTTCACCGATCCAAACAAGACAGGGAAAGGATCAGCCCCAGCATTTT; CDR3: CASSSPIQTRQGKDQPQHF
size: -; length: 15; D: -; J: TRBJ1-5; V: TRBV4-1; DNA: TGCGCCAGCAGCCAAGACCTCAGGGAGAGTCAGCCCCAGCATTTT; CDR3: CASSQDLRESQPQHF
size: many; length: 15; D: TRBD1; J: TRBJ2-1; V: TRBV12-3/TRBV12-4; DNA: TGTGCCAGCAGTTCGACAGGGGGTTCGAGGTATGAGCAGTTCTTC; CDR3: CASSSTGGSRYEQFF
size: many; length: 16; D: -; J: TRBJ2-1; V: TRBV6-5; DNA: TGTGCCAGCAGTTACTCAGGTGGGAGAGTATACAATGAGCAGTTCTTC; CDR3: CASSYSGGRVYNEQFF
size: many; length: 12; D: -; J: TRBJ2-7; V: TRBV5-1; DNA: TGCGCCAGCAGCTCCGAACAGAACGAGCAGTACTTC; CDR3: CASSSEQNEQYF
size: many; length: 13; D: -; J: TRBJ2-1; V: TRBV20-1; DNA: TGCAGTGCTTCAGGGAGTTTCGGCAATGAGCAGTTCTTC; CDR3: CSASGSFGNEQFF
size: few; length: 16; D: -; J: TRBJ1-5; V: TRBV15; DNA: TGTGCCACCAGCAGTGACTGGGACGTTAGCAATCAGCCCCAGCATTTT; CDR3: CATSSDWDVSNQPQHF
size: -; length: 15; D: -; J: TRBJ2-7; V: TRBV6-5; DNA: TGTGCCAGCAGTTACCCAAACTTGGCGACCTACGAGCAGTACTTC; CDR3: CASSYPNLATYEQYF
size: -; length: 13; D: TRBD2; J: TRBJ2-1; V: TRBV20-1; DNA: TGCAGCGGCGGGAGTACGTCCTACAATGAGCAGTTCTTC; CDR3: CSGGSTSYNEQFF
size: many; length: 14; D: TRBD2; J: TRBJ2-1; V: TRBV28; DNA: TGTGCCAGCGGAAGCGGGGCTAGCGGCGGAGAGCAGTTCTTC; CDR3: CASGSGASGGEQFF
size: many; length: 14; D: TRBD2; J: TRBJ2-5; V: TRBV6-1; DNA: TGTGCCAGCAGTGGTACTAGCGGGAGAGAGACCCAGTACTTC; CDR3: CASSGTSGRETQYF
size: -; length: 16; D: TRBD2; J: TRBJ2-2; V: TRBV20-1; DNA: TGCAGTGCTAGCCCCGGACTAGCAGCGAACACCGGGGAGCTGTTTTTT; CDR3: CSASPGLAANTGELFF
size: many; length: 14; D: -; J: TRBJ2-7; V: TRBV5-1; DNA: TGCGCCAGCAGCGCAGTGGGCCCTTCCTACGAGCAGTACTTC; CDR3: CASSAVGPSYEQYF
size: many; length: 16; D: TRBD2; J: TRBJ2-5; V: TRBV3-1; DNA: TGTGCCAGCAGCCAAGTTTATCGCGGGAGGGAAGAGACCCAGTACTTC; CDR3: CASSQVYRGREETQYF
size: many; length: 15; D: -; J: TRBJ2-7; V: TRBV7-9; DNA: TGTGCCAGCAGCTCTCCAGGGGTCCCATCCTACGAGCAGTACTTC; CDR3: CASSSPGVPSYEQYF
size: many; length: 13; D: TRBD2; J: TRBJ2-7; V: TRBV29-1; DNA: TGCAGCGTGATAGCGGGAGTTGCCTACGAGCAGTACTTC; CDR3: CSVIAGVAYEQYF
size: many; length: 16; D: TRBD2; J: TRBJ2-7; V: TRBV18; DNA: TGTGCCAGCTCACCACCGAGGAGCGGGACGTCCTACGAGCAGTACTTC; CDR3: CASSPPRSGTSYEQYF
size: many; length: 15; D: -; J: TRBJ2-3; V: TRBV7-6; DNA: TGTGCCAGCAGCTCCGGGACAATTATCAGTGGTACGCAGTATTTT; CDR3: CASSSGTIISGTQYF
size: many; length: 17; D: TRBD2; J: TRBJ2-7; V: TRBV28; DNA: TGTGCCAGCAGTTTACCTCCGGGACTAGCGGAACCCTACGAGCAGTACTTC; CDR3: CASSLPPGLAEPYEQYF
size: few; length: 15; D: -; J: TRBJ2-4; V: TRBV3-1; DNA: TGTGCCAGCAGCCGTCCCGGGACCTCCGAAAACATTCAGTACTTC; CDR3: CASSRPGTSENIQYF
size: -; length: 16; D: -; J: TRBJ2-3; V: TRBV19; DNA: TGTGCCAGTAGTGACCGGGGGAGCGGCCACACAGATACGCAGTATTTT; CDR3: CASSDRGSGHTDTQYF
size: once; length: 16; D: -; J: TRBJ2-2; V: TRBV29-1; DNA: TGCAGCGTTGAAAGGCCCCCCGGGCTTAACACCGGGGAGCTGTTTTTT; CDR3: CSVERPPGLNTGELFF
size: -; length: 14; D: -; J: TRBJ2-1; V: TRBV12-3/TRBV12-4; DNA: TGTGCCAGCAGTTTACCACTAGAATCCCCAGAGCAGTTCTTC; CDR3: CASSLPLESPEQFF
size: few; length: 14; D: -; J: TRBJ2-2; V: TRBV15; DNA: TGTGCCACCAGCAGTGCCCAAGACACCGGGGAGCTGTTTTTT; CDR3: CATSSAQDTGELFF
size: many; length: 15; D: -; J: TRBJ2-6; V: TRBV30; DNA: TGTGCCTGGAGTGCCCGTGGGTCCGGGGCCAACGTCCTGACTTTC; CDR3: CAWSARGSGANVLTF
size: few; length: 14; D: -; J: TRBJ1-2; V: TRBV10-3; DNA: TGTGCCTCAAAGGGGGGCCTTCGCGACTATGGCTACACCTTC; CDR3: CASKGGLRDYGYTF
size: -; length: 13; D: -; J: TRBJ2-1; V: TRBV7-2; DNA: TGTGCCAGCGGCTTCCCTTACATCAATGAGCAGTTCTTC; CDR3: CASGFPYINEQFF
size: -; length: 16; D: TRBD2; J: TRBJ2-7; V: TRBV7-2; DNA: TGTGCCAGCAGCCTTACTAGCGCTTTAGCGACCTACGAGCAGTACTTC; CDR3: CASSLTSALATYEQYF
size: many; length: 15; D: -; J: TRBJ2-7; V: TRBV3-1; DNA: TGTGCCAGCAGCCAAGTTAGGGCGGCCCCCGGGGAGCAGTACTTC; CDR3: CASSQVRAAPGEQYF
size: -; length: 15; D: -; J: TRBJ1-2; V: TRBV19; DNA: TGTGCCAGTAAAGTCTGGGACCCTATCGAGGGGGGCTACACCTTC; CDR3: CASKVWDPIEGGYTF
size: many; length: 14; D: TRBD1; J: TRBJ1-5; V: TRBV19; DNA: TGTGCCAGTAGTATCCGACAGGGGAATCAGCCCCAGCATTTT; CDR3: CASSIRQGNQPQHF
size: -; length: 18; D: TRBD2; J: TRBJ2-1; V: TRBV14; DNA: TGTGCCAGCAGCCTTACTAGCGGGAGGCCCGTCAGCAAGAATGAGCAGTTCTTC; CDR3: CASSLTSGRPVSKNEQFF
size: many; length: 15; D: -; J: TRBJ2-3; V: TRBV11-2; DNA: TGTGCCAGCAGCTTGGGACGGGGGGCGCTTGATACGCAGTATTTT; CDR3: CASSLGRGALDTQYF
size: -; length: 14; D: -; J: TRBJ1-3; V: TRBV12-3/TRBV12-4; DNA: TGTGCCAGCAGTTTAGCCTCCCCTGGAAACACCATATATTTT; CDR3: CASSLASPGNTIYF
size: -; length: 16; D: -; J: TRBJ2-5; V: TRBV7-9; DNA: TGTGCCAGCAGGAAGCTTAGGCTCGGGAGCCAAGAGACCCAGTACTTC; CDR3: CASRKLRLGSQETQYF
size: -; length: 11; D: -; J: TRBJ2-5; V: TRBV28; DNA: TGTGCCAGCAGTGCCGTGGGGACCCAGTACTTC; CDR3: CASSAVGTQYF
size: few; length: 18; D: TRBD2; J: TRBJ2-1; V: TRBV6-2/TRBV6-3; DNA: TGTGCCAGCAGTTTCGGACTAGCGGGAGTTAGCCCCTACAATGAGCAGTTCTTC; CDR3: CASSFGLAGVSPYNEQFF
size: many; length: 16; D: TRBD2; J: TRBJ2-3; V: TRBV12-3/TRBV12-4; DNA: TGTGCCACTACCCCTGGGACTAGCCGCCCCCGGGATACGCAGTATTTT; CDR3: CATTPGTSRPRDTQYF
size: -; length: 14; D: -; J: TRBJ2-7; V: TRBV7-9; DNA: TGTGCCAGCACTCAAGTGGAGTCGTACTACGAGCAGTACTTC; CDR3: CASTQVESYYEQYF